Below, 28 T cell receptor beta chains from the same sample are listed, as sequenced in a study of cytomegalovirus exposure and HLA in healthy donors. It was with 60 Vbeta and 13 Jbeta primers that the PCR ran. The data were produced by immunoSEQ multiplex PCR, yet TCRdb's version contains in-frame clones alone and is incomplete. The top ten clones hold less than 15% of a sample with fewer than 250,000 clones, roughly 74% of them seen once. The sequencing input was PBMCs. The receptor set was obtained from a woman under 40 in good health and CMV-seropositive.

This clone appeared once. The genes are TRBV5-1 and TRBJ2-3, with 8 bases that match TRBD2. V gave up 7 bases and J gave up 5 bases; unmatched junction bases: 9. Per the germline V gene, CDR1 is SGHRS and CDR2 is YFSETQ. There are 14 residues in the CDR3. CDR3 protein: CASALAEVGDTQYF. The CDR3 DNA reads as TGCGCCAGCGCACTAGCGGAGGTGGGAGATACGCAGTATTTT.

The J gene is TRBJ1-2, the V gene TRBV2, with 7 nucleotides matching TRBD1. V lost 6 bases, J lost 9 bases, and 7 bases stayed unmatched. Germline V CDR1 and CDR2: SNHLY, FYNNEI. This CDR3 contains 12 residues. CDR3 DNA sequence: TGTGCCAGCAGGGCAGGGGGGAAGAGCTACACCTTC. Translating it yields CASRAGGKSYTF.

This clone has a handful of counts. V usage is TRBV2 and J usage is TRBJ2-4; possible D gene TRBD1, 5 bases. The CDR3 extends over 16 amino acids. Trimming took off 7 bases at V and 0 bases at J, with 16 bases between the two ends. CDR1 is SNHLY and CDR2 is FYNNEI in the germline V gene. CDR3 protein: CASTRMSGLAKNIQYF. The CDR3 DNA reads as TGTGCCAGCACTCGCATGTCAGGGCTAGCCAAAAACATTCAGTACTTC.

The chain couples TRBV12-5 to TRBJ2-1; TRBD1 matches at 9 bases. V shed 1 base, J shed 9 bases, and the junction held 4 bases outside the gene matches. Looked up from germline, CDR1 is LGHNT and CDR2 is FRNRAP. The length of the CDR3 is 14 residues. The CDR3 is CASGLGQGEREQFF. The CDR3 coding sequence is TGTGCTAGTGGTTTGGGACAGGGGGAACGTGAGCAGTTCTTC.

CDR3 nucleotide sequence: TGTGCCAGCAACCGCGACAGGGCCGGTGGCGGCTACACCTTC. Translating gives CASNRDRAGGGYTF. The chain has TRBV7-9 and TRBJ1-2; 7 bases line up with TRBD1. The V and J ends lost 7 bases and 8 bases, in that order; junction bases with no gene match: 13. Germline V gene data show CDR1 as SEHNR and CDR2 as FQNEAQ (reference sequence). This CDR3 has 14 amino acids. Full variable domain (outside the CDR3, taken from reference TRBV7-9 and TRBJ1-2): DTGVSQNPRHKITKRGQNVTFRCDPISEHNRLYWYRQTLGQGPEFLTYFQNEAQLEKSRLLSDRFSAERPKGSFSTLEIQRTEQGDSAMYLCASNRDRAGGGYTFGSGTRLTVV.

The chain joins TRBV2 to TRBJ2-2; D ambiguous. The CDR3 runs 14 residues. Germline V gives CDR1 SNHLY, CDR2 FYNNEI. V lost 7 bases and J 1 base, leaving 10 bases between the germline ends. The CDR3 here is CASNARENTGELFF. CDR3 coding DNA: TGTGCCAGCAATGCTCGAGAGAACACCGGGGAGCTGTTTTTT.

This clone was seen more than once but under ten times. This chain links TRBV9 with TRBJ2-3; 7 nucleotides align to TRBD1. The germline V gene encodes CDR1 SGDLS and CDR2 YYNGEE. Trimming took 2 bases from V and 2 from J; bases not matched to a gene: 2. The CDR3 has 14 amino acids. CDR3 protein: CASSVTGITDTQYF. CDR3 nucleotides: TGTGCCAGCAGCGTGACAGGGATCACAGATACGCAGTATTTT.

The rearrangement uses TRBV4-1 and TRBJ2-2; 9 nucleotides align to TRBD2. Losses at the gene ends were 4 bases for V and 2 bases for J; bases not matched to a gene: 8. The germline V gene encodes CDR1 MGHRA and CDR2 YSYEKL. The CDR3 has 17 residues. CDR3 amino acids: CASSPGGSGGNTGELFF. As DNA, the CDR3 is TGCGCCAGCAGCCCCGGTGGTAGCGGGGGCAACACCGGGGAGCTGTTTTTT.

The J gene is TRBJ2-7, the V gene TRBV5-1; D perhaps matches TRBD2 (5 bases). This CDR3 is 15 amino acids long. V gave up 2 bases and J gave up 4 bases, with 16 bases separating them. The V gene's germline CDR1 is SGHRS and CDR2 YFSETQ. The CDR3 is CASSLLGSGEYEQYF. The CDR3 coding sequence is TGCGCCAGCAGCTTATTGGGCAGTGGGGAGTACGAGCAGTACTTC.

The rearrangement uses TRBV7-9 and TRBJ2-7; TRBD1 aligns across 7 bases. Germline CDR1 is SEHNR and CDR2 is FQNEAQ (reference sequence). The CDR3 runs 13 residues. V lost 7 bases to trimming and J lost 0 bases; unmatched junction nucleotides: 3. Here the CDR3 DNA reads TGTGCCAGCAACCGGGACAGCTCCTACGAGCAGTACTTC. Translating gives CASNRDSSYEQYF.

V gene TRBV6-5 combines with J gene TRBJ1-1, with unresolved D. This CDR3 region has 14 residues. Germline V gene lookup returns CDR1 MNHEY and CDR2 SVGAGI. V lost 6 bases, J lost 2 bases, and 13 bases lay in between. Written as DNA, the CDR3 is TGTGCCAGCAGCTTAAGAACGGTTAACACTGAAGCTTTCTTT. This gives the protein CASSLRTVNTEAFF.

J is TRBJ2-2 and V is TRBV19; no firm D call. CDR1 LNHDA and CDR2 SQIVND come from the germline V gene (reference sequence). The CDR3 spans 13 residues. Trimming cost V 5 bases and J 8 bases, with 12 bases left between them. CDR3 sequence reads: CASSARVAGELFF. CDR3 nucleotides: TGTGCCAGTAGTGCCCGGGTCGCGGGGGAGCTGTTTTTT.

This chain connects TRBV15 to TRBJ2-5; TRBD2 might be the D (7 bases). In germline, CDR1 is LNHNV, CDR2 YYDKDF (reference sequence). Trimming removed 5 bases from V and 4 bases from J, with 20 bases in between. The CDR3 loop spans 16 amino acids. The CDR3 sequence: CATSGGATSALETQYF. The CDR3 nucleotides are TGTGCCACCAGCGGGGGGGCTACTAGTGCCCTAGAGACCCAGTACTTC.

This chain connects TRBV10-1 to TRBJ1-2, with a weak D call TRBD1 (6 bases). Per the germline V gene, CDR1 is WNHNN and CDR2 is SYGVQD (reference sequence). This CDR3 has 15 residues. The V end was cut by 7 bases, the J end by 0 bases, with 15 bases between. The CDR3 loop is CASKTGQFPNYGYTF. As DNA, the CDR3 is TGCGCCAGCAAAACGGGACAATTCCCTAACTATGGCTACACCTTC.

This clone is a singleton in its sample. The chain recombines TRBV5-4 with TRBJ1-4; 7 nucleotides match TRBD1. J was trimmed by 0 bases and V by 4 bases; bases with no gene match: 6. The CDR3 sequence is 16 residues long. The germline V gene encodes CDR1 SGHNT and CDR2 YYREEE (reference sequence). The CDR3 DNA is TGTGCCAGCAGCAAGGACAGGTCCTCAACTAATGAAAAACTGTTTTTT. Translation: CASSKDRSSTNEKLFF.

CDR3 protein: CSVEVPASVDYGYTF. CDR3 DNA sequence: TGCAGCGTTGAAGTTCCTGCTTCTGTAGACTATGGCTACACCTTC. The V call is TRBV29-1, the J call TRBJ1-2; D not resolved. Germline V gene sequence: CDR1 SQVTM, CDR2 ANQGSEA. The CDR3 totals 15 residues. V was cut by 1 base and J by 3 bases, with 15 bases left in between.

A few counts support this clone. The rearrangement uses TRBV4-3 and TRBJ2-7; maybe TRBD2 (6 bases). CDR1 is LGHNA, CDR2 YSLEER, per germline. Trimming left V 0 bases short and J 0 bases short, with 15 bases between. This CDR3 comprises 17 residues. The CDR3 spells CASSQDFPGLHSYEQYF. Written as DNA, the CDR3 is TGCGCCAGCAGCCAAGATTTCCCGGGACTCCACTCCTACGAGCAGTACTTC.

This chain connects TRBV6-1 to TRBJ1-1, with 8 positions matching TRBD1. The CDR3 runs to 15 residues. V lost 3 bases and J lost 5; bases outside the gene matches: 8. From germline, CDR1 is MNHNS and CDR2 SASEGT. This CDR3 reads CASSDAPGGSTEAFF. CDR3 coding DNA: TGTGCCAGCAGTGATGCCCCAGGGGGCTCGACTGAAGCTTTCTTT.

The CDR3 DNA reads TGTGCCAGTAGTATTTGGCGGGAGGGCCGGAATGAGCAGTTCTTC. It is translated as CASSIWREGRNEQFF. V is TRBV19 and J is TRBJ2-1, with TRBD2 matching 9 bases. The CDR3 length is 15 residues. CDR1 and CDR2 from the germline V gene are LNHDA and SQIVND (reference sequence). V was pared by 3 bases and J by 7 bases, with 7 bases of the junction left unmatched.

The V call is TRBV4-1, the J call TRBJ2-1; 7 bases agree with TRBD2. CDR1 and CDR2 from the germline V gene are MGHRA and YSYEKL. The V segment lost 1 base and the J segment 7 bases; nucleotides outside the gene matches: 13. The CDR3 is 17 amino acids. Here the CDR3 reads CASSQVSSGTRRNEQFF. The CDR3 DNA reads TGCGCCAGCAGCCAAGTAAGCAGCGGGACCCGTCGGAATGAGCAGTTCTTC.

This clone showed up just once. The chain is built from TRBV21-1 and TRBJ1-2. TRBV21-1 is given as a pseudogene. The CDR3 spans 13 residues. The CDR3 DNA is TGTGCCAGCAGCCCAACTCCCAACTATGGCTACACCTTC. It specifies CASSPTPNYGYTF.

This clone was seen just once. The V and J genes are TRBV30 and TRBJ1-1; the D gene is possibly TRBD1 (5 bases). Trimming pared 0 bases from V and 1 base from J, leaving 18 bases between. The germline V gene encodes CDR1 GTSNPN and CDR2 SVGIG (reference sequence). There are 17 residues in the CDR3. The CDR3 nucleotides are TGTGCCTGGAGTGTCAAATACCGCAGGGCGGAGAACACTGAAGCTTTCTTT. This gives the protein CAWSVKYRRAENTEAFF.

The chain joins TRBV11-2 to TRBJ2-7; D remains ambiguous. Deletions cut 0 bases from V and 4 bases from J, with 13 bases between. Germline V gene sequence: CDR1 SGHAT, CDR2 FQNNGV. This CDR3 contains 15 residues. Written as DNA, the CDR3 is TGTGCCAGCAGCTTAGATCTAGAAAAAGGTTACGAGCAGTACTTC. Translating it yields CASSLDLEKGYEQYF.

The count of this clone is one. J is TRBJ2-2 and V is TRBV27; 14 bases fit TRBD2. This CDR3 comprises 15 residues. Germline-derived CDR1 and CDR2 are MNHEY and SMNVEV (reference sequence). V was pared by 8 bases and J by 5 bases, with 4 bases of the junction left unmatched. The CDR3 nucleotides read TGTGCCAGCTCGACTAGCGGGGGGGCTACCGGGGAGCTGTTTTTT. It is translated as CASSTSGGATGELFF.

This chain's CDR3 is CASSLTGSTNTEAFF. The CDR3 DNA reads as TGTGCCAGCAGCTTGACAGGGAGCACAAACACTGAAGCTTTCTTT. This chain uses TRBV13 with TRBJ1-1; 7 bases align to TRBD1. J lost 2 bases, V lost 3 bases, and 6 bases had no gene match. In germline, CDR1 is PRHDT, CDR2 FYEKMQ (reference sequence). CDR3 length: 15 residues.

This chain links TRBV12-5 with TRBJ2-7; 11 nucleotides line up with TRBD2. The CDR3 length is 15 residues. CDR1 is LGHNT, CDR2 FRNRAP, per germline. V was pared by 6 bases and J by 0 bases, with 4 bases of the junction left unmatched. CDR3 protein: CASGQGLAVSYEQYF. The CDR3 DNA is TGTGCTAGTGGCCAGGGACTAGCGGTCTCCTACGAGCAGTACTTC. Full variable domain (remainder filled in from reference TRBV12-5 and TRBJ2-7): DARVTQTPRHKVTEMGQEVTMRCQPILGHNTVFWYRQTMMQGLELLAYFRNRAPLDDSGMPKDRFSAEMPDATLATLKIQPSEPRDSAVYFCASGQGLAVSYEQYFGPGTRLTVT.

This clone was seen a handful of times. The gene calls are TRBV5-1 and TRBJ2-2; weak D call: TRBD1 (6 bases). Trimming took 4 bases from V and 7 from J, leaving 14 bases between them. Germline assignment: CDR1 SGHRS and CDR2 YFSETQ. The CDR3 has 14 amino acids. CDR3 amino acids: CASSDYRVGGELFF. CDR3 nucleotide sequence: TGCGCCAGCAGCGATTACAGGGTCGGCGGGGAGCTGTTTTTT.

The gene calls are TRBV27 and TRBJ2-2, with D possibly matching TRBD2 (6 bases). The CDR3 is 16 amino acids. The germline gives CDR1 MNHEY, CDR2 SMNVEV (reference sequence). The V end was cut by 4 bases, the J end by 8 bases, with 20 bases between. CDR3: CASSSLGGALVGELFF. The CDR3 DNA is TGTGCCAGCAGTTCCCTGGGGGGAGCTTTGGTAGGGGAGCTGTTTTTT.